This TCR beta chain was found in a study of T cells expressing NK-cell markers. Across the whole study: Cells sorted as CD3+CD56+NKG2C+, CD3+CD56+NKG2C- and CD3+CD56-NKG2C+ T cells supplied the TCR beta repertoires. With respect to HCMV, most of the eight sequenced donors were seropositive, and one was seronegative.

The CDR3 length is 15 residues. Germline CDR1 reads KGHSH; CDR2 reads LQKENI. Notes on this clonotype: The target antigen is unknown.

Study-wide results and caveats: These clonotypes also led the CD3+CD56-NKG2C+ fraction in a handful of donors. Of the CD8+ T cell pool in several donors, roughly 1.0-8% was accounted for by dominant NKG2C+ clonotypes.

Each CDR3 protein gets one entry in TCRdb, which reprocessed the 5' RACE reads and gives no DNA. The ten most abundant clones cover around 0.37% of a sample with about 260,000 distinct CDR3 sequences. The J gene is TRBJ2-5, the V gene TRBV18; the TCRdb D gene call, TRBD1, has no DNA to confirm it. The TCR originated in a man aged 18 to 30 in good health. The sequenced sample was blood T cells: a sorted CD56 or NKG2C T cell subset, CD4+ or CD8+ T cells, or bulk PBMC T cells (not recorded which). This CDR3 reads CASSPPSSRGETQYF.